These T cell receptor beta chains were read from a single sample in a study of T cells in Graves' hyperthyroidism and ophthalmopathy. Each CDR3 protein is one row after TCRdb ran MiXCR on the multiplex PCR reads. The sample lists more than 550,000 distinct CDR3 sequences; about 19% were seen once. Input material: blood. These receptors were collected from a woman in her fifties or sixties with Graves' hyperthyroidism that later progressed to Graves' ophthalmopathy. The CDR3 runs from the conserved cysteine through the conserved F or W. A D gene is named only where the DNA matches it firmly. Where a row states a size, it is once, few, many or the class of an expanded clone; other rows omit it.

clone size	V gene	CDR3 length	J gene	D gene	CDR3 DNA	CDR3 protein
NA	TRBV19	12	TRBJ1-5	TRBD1	TGTGCCACCAATCCAGGGGGTCAGCCCCAGCATTTT	CATNPGGQPQHF
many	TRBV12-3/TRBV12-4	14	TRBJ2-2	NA	TGTGCCAGCAGTTTTCAGGAGAACACCGGGGAGCTGTTTTTT	CASSFQENTGELFF
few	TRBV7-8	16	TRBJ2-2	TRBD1	TGTGCCAGCAGCTTAGTTCTGCCAGGGGGCATCGGGGAGCTGTTTTTT	CASSLVLPGGIGELFF
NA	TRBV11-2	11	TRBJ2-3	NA	TGTGCCAGCAGCTCCCGACTGACGCAGTATTTT	CASSSRLTQYF
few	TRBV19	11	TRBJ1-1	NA	TGTGCCAGTAGTATTCTCACTGAAGCTTTCTTT	CASSILTEAFF
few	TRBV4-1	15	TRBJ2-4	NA	TGCGCCAGCAGCCAAGGGCAGCTAGCCAAAAACATTCAGTACTTC	CASSQGQLAKNIQYF
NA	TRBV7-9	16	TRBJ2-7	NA	TGTGCCAGCAGCCCCAAACGGACGGGATCATCCTACGAGCAGTACTTC	CASSPKRTGSSYEQYF
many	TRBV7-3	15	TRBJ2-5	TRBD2	TGTGCCAGCAGCTTAGGCGGGGGGCCCCAAGAGACCCAGTACTTC	CASSLGGGPQETQYF
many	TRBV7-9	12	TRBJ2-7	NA	TGTGCCAGCAGCCAAGAAATATACGAGCAGTACTTC	CASSQEIYEQYF
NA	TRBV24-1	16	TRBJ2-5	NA	TGTGCCACCAGTGATTTGCGGGAGATCCGGAAAAAGACCCAGTACTTC	CATSDLREIRKKTQYF
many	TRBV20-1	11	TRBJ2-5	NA	TGCAGTGCTAGCTTAAAAGAGACCCAGTACTTC	CSASLKETQYF
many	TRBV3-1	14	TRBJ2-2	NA	TGTGCCAGCAGCCAAGGGGTACAAACCGGGGAGCTGTTTTTT	CASSQGVQTGELFF
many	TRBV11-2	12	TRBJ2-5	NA	TGTGCCAGCAGCCAACGAGGAGAGACCCAGTACTTC	CASSQRGETQYF
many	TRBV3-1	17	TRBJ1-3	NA	TGTGCCAGCAGCAAAGGGGGGACGGGGACCTCTGGAAACACCATATATTTT	CASSKGGTGTSGNTIYF
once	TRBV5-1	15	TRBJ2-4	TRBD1	TGCGCCAGCAGCGATCGGGACAGGGGGGGAAGCATTCAGTACTTC	CASSDRDRGGSIQYF
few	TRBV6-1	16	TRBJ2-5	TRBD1	TGTGCCAGCAGTGATACTTTACGACAGGGACAAGAGACCCAGTACTTC	CASSDTLRQGQETQYF